The rows below give T cell receptor beta chains drawn from one sample of a study of cytomegalovirus exposure and HLA in healthy donors. TCRdb keeps only in-frame clones here, not all; method: immunoSEQ multiplex PCR. The sample consists of 95,000 to 100,000 clones, 65% to 85% of them appearing once. The specimen sequenced was PBMCs. Source of these receptors: a man aged 45-65 years in good health and CMV-seronegative. Each CDR3 is given with its conserved first and last residue. A D gene is named only where the DNA matches it firmly. Some rows mark clone size as missing; the rest say once, few, many or name a class of expanded clone.

TGTGCCAGCAGCTTGGGAGGAGACAGTGCCTGGGTCCTCCACTTT,CASSLGGDSAWVLHF,-,-,TRBV5-6,TRBJ1-6
TGCGCCAGCAGCTTGGGTGTTCTAGCGGGGGAACAAGAGACCCAGTACTTC,CASSLGVLAGEQETQYF,TRBD2,-,TRBV5-1,TRBJ2-5
TGTGCCAGCAGCTTAGGAAGCGGGAGGACGGGTGAGCAGTACTTC,CASSLGSGRTGEQYF,TRBD2,-,TRBV7-2,TRBJ2-7
TGCGCCAGCAGCTTTACCGGGACAGGGGGCGAAAGGTTATCTGGCTACACCTTC,CASSFTGTGGERLSGYTF,TRBD1,-,TRBV5-1,TRBJ1-2
TGTGCCAGCAGTGAAGCTGCAGTCAGCGAGCGGTTCTTC,CASSEAAVSERFF,-,few,TRBV2,TRBJ2-1
TGTGCCAGCAGTGAAACGCCTAGCGGGAACAATGAGCAGTTCTTC,CASSETPSGNNEQFF,TRBD2,few,TRBV6-1,TRBJ2-1
TGCGCCAGCAGCCAAGTATTATCCTATACGCAGTATTTT,CASSQVLSYTQYF,-,-,TRBV4-3,TRBJ2-3
TGTGCCAGCAGTTCGGGGATTAATGAAAAACTGTTTTTT,CASSSGINEKLFF,-,few,TRBV6-6,TRBJ1-4
TGCGCCAGCAGCTTCGACAGGGGGGACACTGAAGCTTTCTTT,CASSFDRGDTEAFF,TRBD1,few,TRBV5-1,TRBJ1-1
TGTGCCAGCAGCTTGGCCTTTCTCCGCACGACTTTGGGGGCCAACGTCCTGACTTTC,CASSLAFLRTTLGANVLTF,-,-,TRBV5-5,TRBJ2-6
TGTGCCAGCAGTTTCCTCTCTGGAAACACCATATATTTT,CASSFLSGNTIYF,-,-,TRBV27,TRBJ1-3
TGTGCCAGCAGTTACAGGGAAAATGAAAAACTGTTTTTT,CASSYRENEKLFF,-,few,TRBV27,TRBJ1-4
TGTGCCAGCAGCCAAACCACAGGTATCAATGAAAAACTGTTTTTT,CASSQTTGINEKLFF,-,-,TRBV7-9,TRBJ1-4
TGTGCCATCAGGGGTTGGACACTCTATGGCTACACCTTC,CAIRGWTLYGYTF,-,-,TRBV10-3,TRBJ1-2
TGTGCCAGCAGTCTACCGTCCTATTCCTACGAGCAGTACTTC,CASSLPSYSYEQYF,-,-,TRBV28,TRBJ2-7
TGTGCCACCAGCAGGGGCCCGGACTCTGGGGCCAACGTCCTGACTTTC,CATSRGPDSGANVLTF,-,-,TRBV15,TRBJ2-6
TGTGCCAGCAGCCAGGGGGACAGGAATTACAATGAGCAGTTCTTC,CASSQGDRNYNEQFF,TRBD1,-,TRBV7-3,TRBJ2-1
TGTGCCAGCAGCTCCCCGACTGGTAACACCGGGGAGCTGTTTTTT,CASSSPTGNTGELFF,-,medium-sized,TRBV9,TRBJ2-2
TGTGCCAGTAGTATCGCACGGTTTGCTAGCACAGATACGCAGTATTTT,CASSIARFASTDTQYF,-,-,TRBV19,TRBJ2-3
TGTGCCAGCAGCCAAACTTTGGCAGGGGCGGAGTACTTC,CASSQTLAGAEYF,-,once,TRBV14,TRBJ2-7
TGTGCCACCCATCGGGGTATGACCATGAACACTGAAGCTTTCTTT,CATHRGMTMNTEAFF,-,-,TRBV6-5,TRBJ1-1
TGTGCCAGCAGGTTTCATAGCAATCAGCCCCAGCATTTT,CASRFHSNQPQHF,-,-,TRBV28,TRBJ1-5
TGCGCCAGCAGCTTGGATTTGCAGGGACTCACAGATACGCAGTATTTT,CASSLDLQGLTDTQYF,-,-,TRBV5-1,TRBJ2-3
TGTGCCAGTAGCACACCGGGACTAGCGGGAGGGAGAGAGACCCAGTACTTC,CASSTPGLAGGRETQYF,TRBD2,-,TRBV19,TRBJ2-5
TGTGCCAGCAGCCGGGACAGGTATAATTCACCCCTCCACTTT,CASSRDRYNSPLHF,TRBD1,-,TRBV6-6,TRBJ1-6
TGCGCCAGCAGCCCGGGGGGGGACCTCTACGAGCAGTACTTC,CASSPGGDLYEQYF,TRBD2,few,TRBV5-1,TRBJ2-7
TGTGCCAGCAGCGTAGAGCTAGCGGGACCGAACACCGGGGAGCTGTTTTTT,CASSVELAGPNTGELFF,TRBD2,-,TRBV9,TRBJ2-2